This T cell receptor beta chain was captured in a study of Ad26.COV2.S vaccination and SARS-CoV-2 variants. Treatment: around 19 received Ad26.COV2.S at low or high dose, single or two shots; several received placebo; per-sample allocation not given. Sample collection was performed on day 63 after the first vaccine or placebo injection. Based in Boston, the donor was an adult of 18-55 years. TCRdb keeps only in-frame clones here, not all; method: immunoSEQ multiplex PCR. The sample contains roughly 380,000 clones, roughly 81% of which appear only once. This CDR3 comprises 16 residues. Per the germline V gene, CDR1 is SGDLS and CDR2 is YYNGEE. J lost 4 bases, V lost 3 bases, and 6 bases had no gene match.

Sequenced material: peripheral blood, taken in a trial of Ad26.COV2.S vaccine versus placebo. The gene calls are TRBV9 and TRBJ2-2; TRBD1 matches at 10 bases. This TCR was sampled from a person between 18 and 65 years old who received the Ad26.COV2.S COVID-19 vaccine or a placebo. As DNA, the CDR3 is TGTGCCAGCAGCGCGAGGACAGGGGGAAGCACCGGGGAGCTGTTTTTT. Its protein is CASSARTGGSTGELFF.